This entry lists 31 T cell receptor beta chains sequenced from one sample in a study of molecular identifiers for immune sequencing clone quantification. TCRdb processed the PCR reads anew with MiXCR; each CDR3 protein has one entry. Here the sample spans more than 70,000 distinct CDR3 sequences, around 23% being singletons. Input material: naive CD8+ T cells from blood, with Jurkat cell RNA spiked in. Sample subset: FACS-sorted CD8+CD4-CCR7+CD45RA+ naive T cells. Every receptor here comes from a human donor in good health. Some libraries in this study had Jurkat cell RNA spiked in.

This clonotype was observed a handful of times. This rearrangement joins TRBV19 to TRBJ1-1; D perhaps matches TRBD1 (5 bases). V lost 7 bases and J 6 bases, leaving 12 bases between the germline ends. Germline CDR1 reads LNHDA; CDR2 reads SQIVND (reference sequence). The CDR3 is 12 amino acids. CDR3 DNA: TGTGCCAGTAATACAGGAGACTCTGAAGCTTTCTTT. This encodes CASNTGDSEAFF.

The rearrangement joins TRBV24-1 to TRBJ2-5; 11 nucleotides align to TRBD2. This CDR3 has 14 amino acids. With 10 bases clipped from V and 4 bases from J, the junction kept 7 bases outside the gene matches. From germline, CDR1 is KGHDR and CDR2 SFDVKD. CDR3 loop: CATASGLAGETQYF. In DNA, the CDR3 is TGTGCCACGGCGTCCGGACTAGCGGGAGAGACCCAGTACTTC.

This clonotype was counted at least ten times. The chain recombines TRBV30 with TRBJ2-2; D call uncertain. Trimming stripped 2 bases from V and 2 bases from J, with 6 bases between. Germline loops: CDR1 GTSNPN, CDR2 SVGIG (reference sequence). The CDR3 totals 13 residues. This CDR3 reads CAWSLINTGELFF. As DNA, the CDR3 is TGTGCCTGGAGTTTAATCAACACCGGGGAGCTGTTTTTT.

In this sample, this clonotype turned up many times. The J gene is TRBJ1-3, the V gene TRBV3-1; no definite D call. The germline V gene has CDR1 LGHDT and CDR2 YNNKEL (reference sequence). The ends were cut back, 8 bases at V and 0 bases at J, with 5 bases in the middle. There are 12 residues in the CDR3. The CDR3 DNA reads TGTGCCAGCGCAGACTCTGGAAACACCATATATTTT. Protein product: CASADSGNTIYF.

About this clonotype: A single base separates this from a much larger clone, so it may be a read error. The CDR3 protein is CVTTWGGTNIQYF. CDR3 in DNA: TGTGTCACCACATGGGGTGGGACAAACATTCAGTACTTC. The genes are TRBV7-9 and TRBJ2-4; tentatively, D is TRBD1 or TRBD2 (5 bases each). This CDR3 region has 13 residues. Germline V CDR1 and CDR2: SEHNR, FQNEAQ (reference sequence).

The gene calls are TRBV12-3 or TRBV12-4 and TRBJ1-5, with D possibly matching TRBD1 (5 bases). The V gene lost 0 bases and the J gene lost 6 bases, with 9 bases spanning the gap. CDR3 length: 14 residues. The CDR3 DNA reads as TGTGCCAGCAGTTTAGCGATTGGGGGTCAGCCCCAGCATTTT. Protein sequence: CASSLAIGGQPQHF.

This clonotype was detected ten times or more. The chain is built from TRBV6-6 and TRBJ2-2; 12 nucleotides line up with TRBD2. The junction had 1 base not matched to a gene; V was cut back by 3 bases and J by 5 bases. Germline CDR1 MNHNY, CDR2 SVGAGI (reference sequence). This CDR3 has 15 amino acids. Written as DNA, the CDR3 is TGTGCCAGCAGTTATACTAGCGGGAGGACCGGGGAGCTGTTTTTT. Encoded protein: CASSYTSGRTGELFF.

On this clonotype itself: Mismatch with germline at one junction end may stem from a read error. The V and J genes are TRBV5-1 and TRBJ1-1, with D maybe TRBD1 (5 bases). There are 16 residues in the CDR3. CDR1 is SGHRS and CDR2 is YFSETQ in the germline V gene. The CDR3 sequence: CASSSDDRYMNTEASF. The CDR3 bases are TGCGCCAGCAGCTCCGATGACAGATACATGAACACTGAAGCTTCCTTT.

This clonotype was detected only a few times. The chain couples TRBV12-3 or TRBV12-4 to TRBJ2-3; 11 nucleotides agree with TRBD2. The CDR3 runs 14 residues. The junction had 3 bases not matched to a gene; V was cut back by 4 bases and J by 6 bases. For the CDR3, the DNA is TGTGCCAGCAGTTCTAGCGGGAGGTTCGATACGCAGTATTTT. Its translation is CASSSSGRFDTQYF.

The sample holds a few counts of this clonotype. The CDR3 DNA sequence: TGTGCCAGCAGCTGGATAGGAGTAGATGGTGGAGATACGCAGTATTTT. Translation: CASSWIGVDGGDTQYF. The rearrangement links TRBV5-6 to TRBJ2-3, with no clear D. The V gene's germline CDR1 is SGHDT and CDR2 YYEEEE. The length of the CDR3 is 16 residues. V was pared by 3 bases and J by 5 bases, with 19 bases between.

The rearrangement joins TRBV7-9 to TRBJ1-2; 7 positions agree with TRBD1. This CDR3 spans 15 amino acids. The junction had 9 bases not matched to a gene; V was cut back by 5 bases and J by 3 bases. Germline lookup yields CDR1 SEHNR and CDR2 FQNEAQ (reference sequence). The CDR3 nucleotides are TGTGCCAGCAGCCCGTACCAGGGACAGTACTATGGCTACACCTTC. Its protein product is CASSPYQGQYYGYTF. Full variable domain (remainder filled in from reference TRBV7-9 and TRBJ1-2): DTGVSQNPRHKITKRGQNVTFRCDPISEHNRLYWYRQTLGQGPEFLTYFQNEAQLEKSRLLSDRFSAERPKGSFSTLEIQRTEQGDSAMYLCASSPYQGQYYGYTFGSGTRLTVV.

Concerning this clonotype: A much larger clone lies a single base off, so this may be a read error. This chain uses TRBV25-1 with TRBJ2-7, with D uncertain. This CDR3 comprises 15 residues. The germline CDR1 and CDR2 sequences are MGHDK and SYGVNS. V gave up 4 bases and J gave up 2 bases, with 15 bases separating them. The CDR3: CASSAIGPLTYEQYF. The CDR3 region has the DNA TGTGCCAGCAGTGCCATCGGACCGTTGACCTACGAGCAGTACTTC.

This clonotype was recorded at least ten times. V and J are TRBV6-2 or TRBV6-3 and TRBJ1-1; D gene ambiguous. The CDR3 sequence is 13 residues long. The ends were cut back, 2 bases at V and 0 bases at J, with 4 bases in the middle. From germline, CDR1 is MNHEY and CDR2 SVGEGT. This chain's CDR3 is CASSYGMNTEAFF. DNA for the CDR3: TGTGCCAGCAGTTACGGTATGAACACTGAAGCTTTCTTT.

The chain couples TRBV19 to TRBJ2-7; no definite D call. Looked up from germline, CDR1 is LNHDA and CDR2 is SQIVND (reference sequence). Deletions cut 3 bases from V and 2 bases from J, with 11 bases between. The CDR3 contains 14 residues. The CDR3 sequence: CASSILTNPYEQYF. The CDR3 DNA reads as TGTGCCAGTAGTATTCTAACGAACCCCTACGAGCAGTACTTC.

This clonotype showed up many times. The chain uses TRBV9 and TRBJ2-3; D call uncertain. The germline V gene has CDR1 SGDLS and CDR2 YYNGEE. The V end was cut by 1 base, the J end by 2 bases, with 11 bases between. The CDR3 consists of 15 residues. This CDR3 is CASSVLATDTDTQYF. CDR3 in DNA: TGTGCCAGCAGCGTATTGGCGACCGACACAGATACGCAGTATTTT.

J is TRBJ2-1 and V is TRBV10-1, with D uncertain. V shed 3 bases and J shed 4 bases, with 7 bases lying between them. This CDR3 contains 13 residues. Germline V gene lookup returns CDR1 WNHNN and CDR2 SYGVQD (reference sequence). CDR3 bases: TGCGCCAGCAGTGATAGTGGGTACAATGAGCAGTTCTTC. This codes for CASSDSGYNEQFF.

At least ten counts were recorded for this clonotype. The chain carries TRBV20-1 and TRBJ2-4; D uncertain. CDR1 and CDR2 (germline): DFQATT, SNEGSKA (reference sequence). Trimming stripped 0 bases from V and 8 bases from J, with 8 bases between. The CDR3 is 12 residues long. The DNA for the CDR3 is TGCAGTGCTAGAGAGATGGGCGACATTCAGTACTTC. Its translation is CSAREMGDIQYF.

The chain combines TRBV12-3 or TRBV12-4 with TRBJ1-6; D is possibly TRBD1 (5 bases). The V gene lost 2 bases and the J gene lost 6 bases, with 11 bases spanning the gap. The CDR3 runs 15 residues. CDR3 bases: TGTGCCAGCAGTTTACAGGGTTCCGGTAATTCACCCCTCCACTTT. Translated: CASSLQGSGNSPLHF.

This clonotype was seen repeatedly, ten times or more. The CDR3 here is CASSESMGALQPQHF. The CDR3 coding sequence is TGTGCCAGTAGTGAGTCAATGGGGGCGCTTCAGCCCCAGCATTTT. The genes are TRBV19 and TRBJ1-5, with D possibly TRBD1 on 6 matching bases. CDR1 and CDR2 from the germline V gene are LNHDA and SQIVND (reference sequence). The CDR3 is made up of 15 amino acids. Between the trimmed V and J ends, which lost 5 bases and 6 bases, there was a span of 17 bases.

This clonotype was seen many times. The chain employs TRBV10-3 and TRBJ2-2, with 9 bases lining up with TRBD2. Trimming cost V 2 bases and J 1 base; bases outside gene matches: 8. CDR1 is ENHRY and CDR2 is SYGVKD in the germline V gene. CDR3 length: 18 amino acids. CDR3 coding DNA: TGTGCCATCAGTGAGGTGGCTAGCGGGGCCCTGAACACCGGGGAGCTGTTTTTT. Residues: CAISEVASGALNTGELFF.

This clonotype was found many times. This chain links TRBV29-1 with TRBJ1-1; D possibly corresponds to TRBD1 (5 bases). The CDR3 loop spans 11 amino acids. Germline V gene lookup returns CDR1 SQVTM and CDR2 ANQGSEA. With 3 bases removed from V and 8 bases from J, the gap between germline ends came to 10 bases. CDR3 residues: CSVDGGIEAFF. DNA for the CDR3: TGCAGCGTTGACGGGGGGATCGAAGCTTTCTTT.

This clonotype was detected only a few times. The chain joins TRBV5-6 to TRBJ2-1; 7 bases are shared with TRBD1. CDR1 is SGHDT and CDR2 is YYEEEE in the germline V gene. V was clipped by 3 bases and J by 4 bases; unmatched bases: 16. The CDR3 length is 18 residues. The CDR3: CASSYTNGQDLQYNEQFF. CDR3 bases: TGTGCCAGCAGCTACACGAATGGACAGGACCTTCAGTACAATGAGCAGTTCTTC. Together with reference TRBV5-6 and TRBJ2-1, the CDR3 gives the full variable domain: DAGVTQSPTHLIKTRGQQVTLRCSPKSGHDTVSWYQQALGQGPQFIFQYYEEEERQRGNFPDRFSGHQFPNYSSELNVNALLLGDSALYLCASSYTNGQDLQYNEQFFGPGTRLTVL.

CDR3 sequence reads: CASSEAGLDSGNTIYF. In nucleotides, the CDR3 is TGTGCCAGCAGTGAAGCCGGGCTCGACTCTGGAAACACCATATATTTT. V is TRBV2 and J is TRBJ1-3; D gene ambiguous. The length of the CDR3 is 16 residues. The germline gives CDR1 SNHLY, CDR2 FYNNEI. Trimming cost V 0 bases and J 0 bases, with 9 bases left between them.

This clonotype appeared many times. The chain is built from TRBV4-3 and TRBJ1-1; D gene unclear. V lost 0 bases to trimming and J lost 3 bases, with 11 bases between them. Germline lookup yields CDR1 LGHNA and CDR2 YSLEER. The CDR3 totals 15 residues. The CDR3 is CASSQDYITYTEAFF. As DNA, the CDR3 is TGCGCCAGCAGCCAAGACTATATAACGTACACTGAAGCTTTCTTT.

This clonotype has ten or more counts. This chain links TRBV6-5 with TRBJ2-7, with D maybe TRBD2 (7 bases). Germline-derived CDR1 and CDR2 are MNHEY and SVGAGI. CDR3 length: 15 amino acids. Trimming removed 0 bases from V and 4 bases from J, with 13 bases in between. The CDR3 reads CASSYSGGGVYEQYF. The CDR3 DNA reads as TGTGCCAGCAGTTACTCTGGAGGGGGGGTATACGAGCAGTACTTC.

Points on this clonotype: A much more abundant neighbour one base away suggests this may be a read error. V gene TRBV20-1 combines with J gene TRBJ2-7; weak D call: TRBD1 (5 bases). This CDR3 has 15 amino acids. V dropped 1 base and J dropped 6 bases, with 19 bases sitting between them. Per the germline V gene, CDR1 is DFQATT and CDR2 is SNEGSKA (reference sequence). CDR3 sequence reads: CSARVTVRVVGEQYF. DNA of the CDR3: TGCAGTGCTAGAGTTACGGTCAGGGTAGTCGGCGAGCAGTACTTC.

This clonotype was counted many times. CDR3 amino acids: CASSWGQGTTEAFF. CDR3 nucleotides: TGCGCCAGCAGCTGGGGACAGGGCACCACTGAAGCTTTCTTT. The J gene is TRBJ1-1, the V gene TRBV5-1, with TRBD1 matching 9 bases. Germline V gene sequence: CDR1 SGHRS, CDR2 YFSETQ. The CDR3 is 14 amino acids. J gave up 4 bases and V 3 bases, and 4 bases lay outside the gene matches.

This clonotype was recorded at least ten times. The chain is built from TRBV6-5 and TRBJ2-1; D not certain. V lost 2 bases and J lost 7, with 18 bases in between. CDR1 MNHEY and CDR2 SVGAGI come from the germline V gene. The CDR3 is 16 amino acids. The CDR3 region is CASSYGPAADRNEQFF. As DNA, the CDR3 is TGTGCCAGCAGTTACGGTCCGGCGGCAGATCGGAATGAGCAGTTCTTC.

This clonotype was seen only a few times. The chain joins TRBV4-2 to TRBJ1-2, with 7 bases identical to TRBD1. This CDR3 spans 15 amino acids. Trimming removed 0 bases from V and 5 bases from J; junction bases left unmatched: 6. Germline V gene sequence: CDR1 LGHNA, CDR2 YNFKEQ. The CDR3 region is CASSQEEGAGYGYTF. The CDR3 DNA reads TGTGCCAGCAGCCAAGAGGAGGGGGCAGGGTATGGCTACACCTTC.

This clonotype has a count of ten or more. This sequence joins TRBV6-2 or TRBV6-3 and TRBJ1-1, with D possibly TRBD1 on 5 matching bases. The CDR3 is 14 residues long. Trimming took 2 bases from V and 1 from J, leaving 8 bases between them. The germline CDR1 and CDR2 sequences are MNHEY and SVGEGT. The CDR3 region has the DNA TGTGCCAGCAGTTACACAGGTTCGAACACTGAAGCTTTCTTT. Amino acid sequence: CASSYTGSNTEAFF.

V is TRBV12-2 and J is TRBJ2-7; the table's D gene call, TRBD2, was not cross checked with the DNA. TRBV12-2 is assigned pseudogene status. CDR3 length equals 14 residues. The CDR3 DNA is TGTGCAAGTCGTTCTAGTAGATGTAATGACGAGCAGTACTTC. It is translated as CASRSSRCNDEQYF.